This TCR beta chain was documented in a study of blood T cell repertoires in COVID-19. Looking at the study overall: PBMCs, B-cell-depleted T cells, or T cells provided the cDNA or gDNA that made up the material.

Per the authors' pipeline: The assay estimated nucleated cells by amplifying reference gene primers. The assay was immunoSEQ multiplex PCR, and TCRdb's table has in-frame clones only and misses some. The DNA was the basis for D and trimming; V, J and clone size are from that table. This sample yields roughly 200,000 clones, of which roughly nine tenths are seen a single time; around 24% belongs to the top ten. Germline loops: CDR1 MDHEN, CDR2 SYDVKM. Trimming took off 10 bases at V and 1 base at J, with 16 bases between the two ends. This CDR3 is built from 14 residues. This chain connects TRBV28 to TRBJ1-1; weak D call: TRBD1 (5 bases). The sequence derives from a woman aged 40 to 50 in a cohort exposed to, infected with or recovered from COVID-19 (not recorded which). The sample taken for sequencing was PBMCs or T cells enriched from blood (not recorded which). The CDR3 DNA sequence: TGTGCCATATTTCCATTCAGGGCGAACACTGAAGCTTTCTTT. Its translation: CAIFPFRANTEAFF.